These 26 T cell receptor beta chains originate from one sample sequenced in a study of CD4 T cells in relation to SARS-CoV-2 and coronaviruses. The assay was immunoSEQ multiplex PCR, and TCRdb's table has in-frame clones only and misses some. The sample has some 40,000 clones, approximately 83% seen once. Sequenced: memory CD4+ T cells from PBMCs. The receptor set was obtained from an adult with COVID-19.

V is TRBV5-4 and J is TRBJ2-5; no clear D gene. Germline V gene sequence: CDR1 SGHNT, CDR2 YYREEE (reference sequence). The germline V and J ends were trimmed by 5 bases and 0 bases, with 8 bases remaining between them. The CDR3 extends over 13 amino acids. In nucleotides, the CDR3 is TGTGCCAGCAGTTTCCGGAACCAAGAGACCCAGTACTTC. Its protein is CASSFRNQETQYF.

The V gene is TRBV7-6, the J gene TRBJ2-5; possibly TRBD1 for D (7 bases). The V gene's germline CDR1 is SGHVS and CDR2 FNYEAQ. This CDR3 contains 14 residues. Trimming took off 5 bases at V and 2 bases at J, with 12 bases between the two ends. Here the CDR3 DNA reads TGTGCCAGCAGCCCACCAGGGGGGCAAGAGACCCAGTACTTC. Its protein is CASSPPGGQETQYF.

The CDR3 protein is CASSKTGGTEAFF. DNA for the CDR3: TGTGCCAGCAGTAAGACAGGGGGCACTGAAGCTTTCTTT. V and J are TRBV6-5 and TRBJ1-1; 9 bases align to TRBD1. V shed 5 bases, J shed 4 bases, and the junction held 2 bases outside the gene matches. Germline CDR1 and CDR2: MNHEY and SVGAGI. The CDR3 loop spans 13 amino acids.

The V call is TRBV19, the J call TRBJ2-2; 8 bases are shared with TRBD1. With 10 bases clipped from V and 1 base from J, the junction kept 11 bases outside the gene matches. The CDR3 is 16 residues long. Looked up from germline, CDR1 is LNHDA and CDR2 is SQIVND (reference sequence). Written as DNA, the CDR3 is TGTGCCACGTCAGGGGGCCCGACGATGAACACCGGGGAGCTGTTTTTT. Translated: CATSGGPTMNTGELFF.

This clone was seen only a few times. The V and J genes are TRBV18 and TRBJ2-2; 8 nucleotides match TRBD2. In germline, CDR1 is KGHSH, CDR2 LQKENI. The J segment lost 0 bases and the V segment lost 4 bases, leaving 7 bases of the junction unmatched. This CDR3 spans 17 amino acids. This CDR3 reads CASSRSGIVSNTGELFF. In DNA form, the CDR3 reads TGTGCCAGCTCACGTAGCGGGATCGTTTCGAACACCGGGGAGCTGTTTTTT.

This clone was recorded only once. The rearrangement links TRBV9 to TRBJ2-7, with D possibly TRBD1 on 5 matching bases. Germline assignment: CDR1 SGDLS and CDR2 YYNGEE. V was pared by 0 bases and J by 3 bases, with 13 bases between. The CDR3 loop spans 15 amino acids. The CDR3 DNA reads as TGTGCCAGCAGCGTAGATCCAGGGCAAGTCTACGAGCAGTACTTC. It encodes CASSVDPGQVYEQYF.

The chain has TRBV7-2 and TRBJ1-2; 7 bases line up with TRBD1. J gave up 4 bases and V 1 base, and 3 bases lay outside the gene matches. This CDR3 has 14 residues. The germline gives CDR1 SGHTA, CDR2 FQGNSA. The CDR3 loop is CASSLERQGYGYTF. The CDR3 region has the DNA TGTGCCAGCAGCTTAGAGCGACAGGGCTATGGCTACACCTTC.

J is TRBJ2-5 and V is TRBV30, with TRBD1 as a possible D gene (6 bases). Germline V gene lookup returns CDR1 GTSNPN and CDR2 SVGIG (reference sequence). The V end was cut by 4 bases, the J end by 4 bases, with 19 bases between. This CDR3 has 15 amino acids. The CDR3 nucleotides read TGTGCCTGGATTCAGCCGGACAGACGGGGAGAGACCCAGTACTTC. Amino acid sequence: CAWIQPDRRGETQYF.

This chain connects TRBV3-1 (or the pseudogene TRBV3-2) to TRBJ2-7; D is unresolved. Germline-derived CDR1 and CDR2 are LGHDT and YNNKEL (reference sequence). V lost 0 bases to trimming and J lost 4 bases, with 7 bases between them. The CDR3 is 13 amino acids. CDR3 coding DNA: TGTGCCAGCAGCCAAGATGGCCGATACGAGCAGTACTTC. This sequence encodes CASSQDGRYEQYF.

CDR3 sequence reads: CASSLGQGPVETQYF. For the CDR3, the DNA is TGTGCCAGCTCACTCGGACAGGGTCCTGTGGAGACCCAGTACTTC. The genes are TRBV18 and TRBJ2-5; TRBD1 agrees at 8 bases. The CDR3 length is 15 residues. V trimming: 4 bases; J trimming: 5 bases; junction bases outside the gene matches: 9. The germline V gene encodes CDR1 KGHSH and CDR2 LQKENI.

J is TRBJ1-2 and V is TRBV30, with TRBD1 matching 8 bases. This CDR3 has 14 amino acids. J was trimmed by 7 bases and V by 3 bases; bases with no gene match: 10. Looked up from germline, CDR1 is GTSNPN and CDR2 is SVGIG (reference sequence). CDR3 amino acids: CAWRVGQGGTGYTF. Here the CDR3 DNA reads TGTGCCTGGAGGGTCGGACAGGGAGGGACTGGCTACACCTTC.

The rearrangement joins TRBV6-2 or TRBV6-3 to TRBJ2-6; D call uncertain. This CDR3 comprises 14 residues. The ends were cut back, 5 bases at V and 0 bases at J, with 5 bases in the middle. The germline gives CDR1 MNHEY, CDR2 SVGEGT. The CDR3 DNA is TGTGCCAGCAGTGGGGACTCTGGGGCCAACGTCCTGACTTTC. It translates to CASSGDSGANVLTF.

The rearrangement uses TRBV2 and TRBJ1-6; no clear D gene. CDR3 length equals 13 residues. V was trimmed by 5 bases and J by 7 bases, leaving 9 bases between them. Germline V gives CDR1 SNHLY, CDR2 FYNNEI. Here the CDR3 DNA reads TGTGCCAGCAGTTCCCTCTTAAATTCACCCCTCCACTTT. Protein: CASSSLLNSPLHF.

The chain joins TRBV4-1 to TRBJ2-7; unclear D gene. This CDR3 has 13 amino acids. From germline, CDR1 is MGHRA and CDR2 YSYEKL. The germline V and J ends were trimmed by 0 bases and 2 bases, with 5 bases remaining between them. The CDR3 region has the DNA TGCGCCAGCAGCCAAGACAGAACCTACGAGCAGTACTTC. This sequence encodes CASSQDRTYEQYF.

The chain employs TRBV15 and TRBJ2-7; 7 nucleotides agree with TRBD1. This CDR3 contains 15 residues. The V segment lost 3 bases and the J segment 3 bases; nucleotides outside the gene matches: 8. Per germline, CDR1 LNHNV and CDR2 YYDKDF (reference sequence). The CDR3 spells CATSSRGQPSYEQYF. The CDR3 bases are TGTGCCACCAGCAGCCGGGGACAGCCAAGCTACGAGCAGTACTTC.

This clone was counted a single time. The J gene is TRBJ2-3, the V gene TRBV2, with TRBD2 as a possible D gene (5 bases). From germline, CDR1 is SNHLY and CDR2 FYNNEI. The length of the CDR3 is 12 residues. V lost 8 bases and J lost 0, with 6 bases in between. CDR3 in amino acids: CASGESTDTQYF. The CDR3 DNA follows: TGTGCCAGCGGGGAGAGCACAGATACGCAGTATTTT.

The sample holds one count of this clone. J is TRBJ2-3 and V is TRBV24-1; 9 bases agree with TRBD1. The CDR3 covers 16 residues. J lost 3 bases, V lost 3 bases, and 6 bases had no gene match. Germline CDR1 KGHDR, CDR2 SFDVKD. The CDR3 loop is CATSDAGTGQTDTQYF. DNA for the CDR3: TGTGCCACCAGTGATGCCGGGACAGGGCAAACAGATACGCAGTATTTT.

This sequence joins TRBV24-1 and TRBJ1-1; no clear D. Looked up from germline, CDR1 is KGHDR and CDR2 is SFDVKD. V lost 9 bases, J lost 7 bases, and 17 bases lay in between. The CDR3 contains 13 residues. CDR3 residues: CATVERLSGEAFF. In nucleotides, the CDR3 is TGTGCCACCGTTGAACGACTAAGTGGTGAAGCTTTCTTT.

A single count supports this clone. The chain combines TRBV5-1 with TRBJ2-7; D tentatively reads TRBD1 or TRBD2 (5 bases each). The germline CDR1 and CDR2 sequences are SGHRS and YFSETQ. The CDR3 length is 14 residues. V was pared by 1 base and J by 0 bases, with 8 bases between. The CDR3 loop reads CASSLQGRSYEQYF. CDR3 DNA: TGCGCCAGCAGCTTGCAGGGACGCTCCTACGAGCAGTACTTC.

The CDR3 nucleotides read TGTGCCACCAGCAGAGGTAGGGAGCAGCCCCAGCATTTT. It is translated as CATSRGREQPQHF. V gene TRBV15 combines with J gene TRBJ1-5; D call uncertain. The V end was cut by 1 base, the J end by 7 bases, with 8 bases between. The length of the CDR3 is 13 residues. Germline assignment: CDR1 LNHNV and CDR2 YYDKDF (reference sequence).

The J gene is TRBJ1-1, the V gene TRBV3-1 (or the pseudogene TRBV3-2); 7 nucleotides align to TRBD1. This CDR3 region has 15 residues. Losses at the gene ends were 4 bases for V and 0 bases for J; bases not matched to a gene: 5. Germline CDR1 reads LGHDT; CDR2 reads YNNKEL (reference sequence). CDR3 amino acids: CASSPPRGVNTEAFF. As DNA, the CDR3 is TGTGCCAGCAGCCCCCCCAGGGGGGTGAACACTGAAGCTTTCTTT.

J is TRBJ2-1 and V is TRBV29-1, with D possibly TRBD2 on 5 matching bases. The CDR3 consists of 13 residues. V gave up 5 bases and J gave up 5 bases, with 13 bases separating them. Germline loops: CDR1 SQVTM, CDR2 ANQGSEA. The CDR3 region is CSVQLARNNEQFF. In DNA form, the CDR3 reads TGCAGCGTTCAGTTAGCGAGAAACAATGAGCAGTTCTTC.

CDR3 sequence reads: CASSLAGVEQYF. The CDR3, as DNA: TGTGCCAGCAGCTTAGCGGGAGTCGAGCAGTACTTC. This rearrangement joins TRBV7-2 to TRBJ2-7; D might be TRBD2 (5 bases). CDR3 length equals 12 residues. Trimming removed 0 bases at V and 6 bases at J, with 6 bases between. The germline V gene has CDR1 SGHTA and CDR2 FQGNSA.

The V call is TRBV3-1 (or the pseudogene TRBV3-2), the J call TRBJ1-6; tentatively, D is TRBD1 (5 bases). V was trimmed by 0 bases and J by 10 bases, leaving 13 bases between them. CDR1 LGHDT and CDR2 YNNKEL come from the germline V gene (reference sequence). The CDR3 is 15 amino acids. The CDR3 here is CASSQDEWDGSPLHF. The CDR3 coding sequence is TGTGCCAGCAGCCAAGATGAGTGGGACGGGTCACCCCTCCACTTT.

This clone was picked up one time. V gene TRBV12-5 combines with J gene TRBJ1-5; 9 bases match TRBD1. The CDR3 extends over 13 amino acids. J was trimmed by 6 bases and V by 6 bases; bases with no gene match: 3. The germline gives CDR1 LGHNT, CDR2 FRNRAP. DNA of the CDR3: TGTGCTAGTGGGGGACAGGGAACTCAGCCCCAGCATTTT. Its translation: CASGGQGTQPQHF.

The rearrangement joins TRBV7-2 to TRBJ2-5; 7 bases line up with TRBD1. The germline V gene encodes CDR1 SGHTA and CDR2 FQGNSA. The CDR3 contains 14 residues. J was trimmed by 5 bases and V by 4 bases; bases with no gene match: 7. The CDR3 coding sequence is TGTGCCAGCAGCTCCGGGACAGCCAGGGAGACCCAGTACTTC. Protein product: CASSSGTARETQYF.